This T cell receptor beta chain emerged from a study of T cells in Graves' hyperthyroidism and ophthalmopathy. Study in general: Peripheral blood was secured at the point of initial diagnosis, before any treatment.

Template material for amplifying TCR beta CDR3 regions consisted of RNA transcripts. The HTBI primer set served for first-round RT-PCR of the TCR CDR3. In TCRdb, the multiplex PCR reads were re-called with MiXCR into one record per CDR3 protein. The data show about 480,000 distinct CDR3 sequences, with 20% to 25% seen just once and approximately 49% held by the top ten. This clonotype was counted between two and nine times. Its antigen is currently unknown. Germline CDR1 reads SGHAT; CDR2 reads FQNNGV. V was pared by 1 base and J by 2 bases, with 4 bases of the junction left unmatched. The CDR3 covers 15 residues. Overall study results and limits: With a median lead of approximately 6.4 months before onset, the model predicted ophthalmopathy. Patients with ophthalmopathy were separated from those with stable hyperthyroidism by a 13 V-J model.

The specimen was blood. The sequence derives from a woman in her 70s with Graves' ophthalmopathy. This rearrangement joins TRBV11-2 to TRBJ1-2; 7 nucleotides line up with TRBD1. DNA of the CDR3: TGTGCCAGCAGCTTAGGGGAGACAGGGAACTATGGCTACACCTTC. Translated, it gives CASSLGETGNYGYTF.